This TCR beta chain was found in a study of blood T cell repertoires in COVID-19. This CDR3 has 14 residues. V was shortened by 3 bases and J by 2 bases, with 8 bases between the two germline ends. Looked up from germline, CDR1 is SGDLS and CDR2 is YYNGEE. Libraries were prepared by immunoSEQ multiplex PCR; TCRdb keeps only in-frame clonotypes and omits some of them. The table has hundreds of thousands of clones, roughly 86% seen once. Sequencing was performed on peripheral blood. The chain uses TRBV9 and TRBJ2-2, with D tentatively TRBD1 (5 bases). This TCR derives from a woman in her twenties or thirties with COVID-19, enrolled during active disease. In nucleotides, the CDR3 is TGTGCCAGCAGCGACCAGGGTAACACCGGGGAGCTGTTTTTT. It translates to CASSDQGNTGELFF.